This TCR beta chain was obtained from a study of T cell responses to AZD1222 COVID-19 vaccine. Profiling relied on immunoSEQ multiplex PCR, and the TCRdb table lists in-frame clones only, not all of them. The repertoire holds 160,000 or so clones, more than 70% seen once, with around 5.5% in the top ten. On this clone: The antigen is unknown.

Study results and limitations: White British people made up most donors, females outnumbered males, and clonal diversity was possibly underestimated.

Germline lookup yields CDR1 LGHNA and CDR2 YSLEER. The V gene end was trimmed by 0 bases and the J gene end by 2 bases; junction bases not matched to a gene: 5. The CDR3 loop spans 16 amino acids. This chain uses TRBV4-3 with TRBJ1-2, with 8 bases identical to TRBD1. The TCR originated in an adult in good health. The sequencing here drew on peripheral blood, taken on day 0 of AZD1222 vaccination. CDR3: CASSQDIRTGNYGYTF. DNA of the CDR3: TGCGCCAGCAGCCAAGATATAAGGACAGGGAACTATGGCTACACCTTC.